This T cell receptor beta chain was sequenced in a study of blood T cell repertoires in COVID-19. Germline V gives CDR1 KGHSH, CDR2 LQKENI. The V and J ends lost 8 bases and 6 bases respectively, with 16 bases between them. The length of the CDR3 is 14 residues. Original data processing: The assay estimated nucleated cells by amplifying reference gene primers. Clones were sequenced by immunoSEQ multiplex PCR, and TCRdb holds only the in-frame ones, with some missing. V and J calls and clone size are given by that table; D and trimming were obtained from the DNA. The sample has over 200,000 clones, approximately 83% seen once.

The clonotype comes from a man aged 50 or older with active or convalescent COVID-19. The chain is built from TRBV18 and TRBJ2-2; D remains ambiguous. The sequenced sample consisted of peripheral blood. The CDR3 nucleotides are TGTGCCAGCGATGGGCAGCTCAGGTCCGGGGAGCTGTTTTTT. Its translation: CASDGQLRSGELFF.